A selection of T cell receptor beta chains follows, all from one sample in a study of cytomegalovirus exposure and HLA in healthy donors. Sequenced by immunoSEQ multiplex PCR; TCRdb stores in-frame clones only, minus some. The data contain 140,000 or so clones, around 85% of them singletons. Sequencing was carried out using PBMCs. All receptors come from a female donor in good health and CMV-seronegative. CDR3s include the opening cysteine and the closing phenylalanine or tryptophan. A D gene is named only where the DNA matches it firmly. The listing skips clone size in some rows; elsewhere it reads once, few, many or a size class.

d_call	v_call	j_call	clone_size	cdr3_nt	cdr3_aa
TRBD2	TRBV29-1	TRBJ2-1	NA	TGCAGCGTTGCTTTGCTAGCGGACTTTATCTACAATGAGCAGTTCTTC	CSVALLADFIYNEQFF
NA	TRBV4-1	TRBJ2-3	once	TGCGCCAGCAGCCAAGCAAGCATCCTTTGGGAGCGAACTAGCACAGATACGCAGTATTTT	CASSQASILWERTSTDTQYF
NA	TRBV5-1	TRBJ2-7	NA	TGCGCCAGCAGGAATGGCGGGGACGAGCAGTACTTC	CASRNGGDEQYF
NA	TRBV7-6	TRBJ2-2	once	TGTGCCAGCAGCTTAACACACACCGGGGAGCTGTTTTTT	CASSLTHTGELFF
TRBD1	TRBV7-6	TRBJ1-1	NA	TGTGCCAGCAGCTTAGGGACAGGGTCCACTGAAGCTTTCTTT	CASSLGTGSTEAFF
NA	TRBV13	TRBJ1-1	few	TGTGCCAGCAGCTTAGTCGGGTTAAACACTGAAGCTTTCTTT	CASSLVGLNTEAFF
NA	TRBV6-1	TRBJ2-7	once	TGTGCCAGCAGTCACTACGAGCAGTACTTC	CASSHYEQYF
TRBD1	TRBV28	TRBJ1-5	NA	TGTGCCAGCAGATTCGGGACAGGGCTTCAGCCCCAGCATTTT	CASRFGTGLQPQHF
NA	TRBV19	TRBJ2-3	NA	TGTGCCAGTAGTATGAGGATGGATACGCAGTATTTT	CASSMRMDTQYF
NA	TRBV28	TRBJ1-4	NA	TGTGCCAGCAGTTTACGGACCGGGACTGTCACTAATGAAAAACTGTTTTTT	CASSLRTGTVTNEKLFF
TRBD1	TRBV6-1	TRBJ1-1	NA	TGTGCCAGCAGCGGGGACAGGAGGAACACTGAAGCTTTCTTT	CASSGDRRNTEAFF
NA	TRBV5-1	TRBJ2-3	few	TGCGCCAGCAGCTTCTCAGGGGCGAACACAGATACGCAGTATTTT	CASSFSGANTDTQYF
NA	TRBV7-8	TRBJ1-5	NA	TGTGCCAGCAGCTCGACGACTGAAGAAGGCAATCAGCCCCAGCATTTT	CASSSTTEEGNQPQHF